This T cell receptor (beta chain) was profiled in a study of T cells in Graves' hyperthyroidism and ophthalmopathy. Study background: Sampling of peripheral blood happened at initial diagnosis, prior to any treatment.

This CDR3 is 14 amino acids long. Germline V gene sequence: CDR1 MNHNS, CDR2 SASEGT. Amplification of TCR beta CDR3 regions used RNA as the template. A first-round RT-PCR of the TCR CDR3 used the HTBI primer set. TCRdb redid the calling of the multiplex PCR reads with MiXCR, one entry per CDR3 protein. This sample has around 250,000 distinct CDR3 sequences; around 24% occur once, and the top ten carry roughly 40%. Overall study results and limits: Ophthalmopathy, which appeared later, was predicted by the model a median about 6 months before onset. Expanded thyroid clonotypes (above 0.001) were mostly also found in blood.

With duration under 3 months, ophthalmopathy was active: Clinical Activity Score at least 3, NOSPECS at least 4. On this clonotype itself: Its antigen is not identified. A junction boundary mismatches the germline segment, possibly from a read error.

The sample consisted of blood. The sequence derives from a woman between 35 and 50 years old with Graves' ophthalmopathy. The rearrangement links TRBV6-1 to TRBJ1-1; no definite D call. CDR3 sequence: CASSRRGKNTEACF. CDR3 DNA: TGTGCCAGCAGCCGGAGAGGGAAGAACACTGAAGCTTGCTTT.